One and the same sample provided the 12 T cell receptor beta chains below, sequenced in a study of T cell changes during pregnancy in multiple sclerosis (dated by TCRdb to between 2019 and 2020). Library method: the immunoSEQ multiplex PCR assay. TCRdb obtained this table from immuneACCESS and retained in-frame rearrangements with V and J assigned. These tables miss some clones; where compared with another copy, unresolved V genes account for less than half of the shortfall, and the remainder is unexplained. The sample contains tens of thousands of clones, roughly 90% of them found a single time. In total, the top ten clones hold around 0.4% of the sample. This specimen was CD4+ T cells from peripheral blood mononuclear cells, taken in the second trimester of pregnancy. The receptors stem from a female donor with multiple sclerosis, enrolled in a pregnancy study.

V and J are TRBV19 and TRBJ2-1; 13 nucleotides align to TRBD2. Germline CDR1 is LNHDA and CDR2 is SQIVND (reference sequence). CDR3 size: 14 residues. The ends lost 6 bases at V and 6 bases at J; junction bases unmatched: 2. The CDR3 DNA reads TGTGCCAGTAGGAGACTAGCGGGAGGCAATGAGCAGTTCTTC. This codes for CASRRLAGGNEQFF.

The chain joins TRBV7-2 to TRBJ1-2; the D gene is possibly TRBD1 (5 bases). Trimming stripped 1 base from V and 8 bases from J, with 8 bases between. CDR3 length equals 12 residues. Germline assignment: CDR1 SGHTA and CDR2 FQGNSA. For the CDR3, the DNA is TGTGCCAGCAGCTTAGACAGGAGAGGCTACACCTTC. It codes for CASSLDRRGYTF.

The gene calls are TRBV7-3 and TRBJ1-1; TRBD1 matches at 9 bases. Per germline, CDR1 SGHTA and CDR2 FQGTGA. The CDR3 spans 16 residues. V lost 5 bases to trimming and J lost 4 bases; unmatched junction nucleotides: 11. The CDR3, as DNA: TGTGCCAGCAGCCCTCGACCTACAGGGGGCGTCACTGAAGCTTTCTTT. It encodes CASSPRPTGGVTEAFF.

The chain joins TRBV6-6 to TRBJ1-5, with TRBD1 identical over 7 bases. The germline CDR1 and CDR2 sequences are MNHNY and SVGAGI (reference sequence). The length of the CDR3 is 13 residues. The trim removed 4 bases at V and 7 bases at J, leaving 4 bases unmatched. CDR3 sequence (DNA): TGTGCCAGCAGTTCGACAGGGAACCAGCCCCAGCATTTT. It specifies CASSSTGNQPQHF.

J is TRBJ1-3 and V is TRBV19; TRBD1 agrees at 7 bases. Germline loops: CDR1 LNHDA, CDR2 SQIVND (reference sequence). This CDR3 is 15 amino acids long. With 3 bases clipped from V and 4 bases from J, the junction kept 6 bases outside the gene matches. As DNA, the CDR3 is TGTGCCAGTAGTATCGACAGGGCTAACGGAAACACCATATATTTT. It translates to CASSIDRANGNTIYF. Full variable domain (missing parts from reference TRBV19 and TRBJ1-3): DGGITQSPKYLFRKEGQNVTLSCEQNLNHDAMYWYRQDPGQGLRLIYYSQIVNDFQKGDIAEGYSVSREKKESFPLTVTSAQKNPTAFYLCASSIDRANGNTIYFGEGSWLTVV.

V gene TRBV5-1 combines with J gene TRBJ2-6; 14 nucleotides line up with TRBD2. With 4 bases clipped from V and 4 bases from J, the junction kept 13 bases outside the gene matches. The CDR3 runs 20 residues. The germline CDR1 and CDR2 sequences are SGHRS and YFSETQ. CDR3 in amino acids: CASSLRTSGRSIEGANVLTF. The CDR3 bases are TGCGCCAGCAGCCTCCGGACTAGCGGGAGGTCTATTGAGGGGGCCAACGTCCTGACTTTC.

J is TRBJ1-4 and V is TRBV19; 8 nucleotides line up with TRBD1. The CDR3 contains 16 residues. Germline CDR1 reads LNHDA; CDR2 reads SQIVND (reference sequence). J gave up 7 bases and V 7 bases, and 14 bases lay outside the gene matches. CDR3 sequence reads: CASTVTGEPSGEKLFF. CDR3 sequence (DNA): TGTGCCAGTACCGTGACAGGGGAACCTTCGGGTGAAAAACTGTTTTTT.

The rearrangement uses TRBV30 and TRBJ1-1; 8 bases align to TRBD1. The CDR3 is 14 residues long. Trimming removed 2 bases from V and 1 base from J; junction bases left unmatched: 3. The germline V gene has CDR1 GTSNPN and CDR2 SVGIG (reference sequence). CDR3 sequence: CAWSPGTGNTEAFF. Written as DNA, the CDR3 is TGTGCCTGGAGTCCCGGGACAGGGAACACTGAAGCTTTCTTT.

The chain links TRBV30 to TRBJ1-4, with 9 bases aligning to TRBD1. The germline V gene has CDR1 GTSNPN and CDR2 SVGIG (reference sequence). The CDR3 runs 14 residues. V dropped 4 bases and J dropped 6; count of bases not matched to a gene: 6. The CDR3 spells CAWTFRDRDEKLFF. The CDR3, as DNA: TGTGCCTGGACTTTCCGGGACAGGGATGAAAAACTGTTTTTT.

The gene calls are TRBV5-5 and TRBJ1-1, with D possibly being TRBD1 (5 bases). Trimming removed 0 bases at V and 8 bases at J, with 20 bases between. Germline loops: CDR1 SGHKS, CDR2 YYEKEE (reference sequence). The CDR3 loop spans 16 amino acids. The CDR3 is CASSLVRALRSKEAFF. DNA for the CDR3: TGTGCCAGCAGCTTGGTCAGGGCTCTTAGGAGTAAAGAAGCTTTCTTT.

V and J are TRBV7-2 and TRBJ2-2, with 14 bases matching TRBD2. The CDR3 is 18 residues long. V trimming: 5 bases; J trimming: 4 bases; junction bases outside the gene matches: 9. Germline V gene lookup returns CDR1 SGHTA and CDR2 FQGNSA. CDR3 sequence: CASSRGTSGGRGTGELFF. The CDR3 DNA reads TGTGCCAGCAGCCGAGGGACTAGCGGGGGAAGGGGCACCGGGGAGCTGTTTTTT.

The chain is built from TRBV15 and TRBJ1-5; 7 nucleotides agree with TRBD1. Germline V gene lookup returns CDR1 LNHNV and CDR2 YYDKDF (reference sequence). There are 16 residues in the CDR3. After removal of 1 base from V and 3 bases from J, the junction contained 6 bases not matched to a gene. CDR3 DNA sequence: TGTGCCACCAGCAGAGGTGGCAGGGGGAACAATCAGCCCCAGCATTTT. Protein sequence: CATSRGGRGNNQPQHF.